This T cell receptor (beta chain) appears in the sequencing data of a study of long-term antiretroviral therapy in people with HIV. Germline CDR1 SGDLS, CDR2 YYNGEE. The CDR3 has 15 residues. The V segment lost 3 bases and the J segment 7 bases; nucleotides outside the gene matches: 5. In the case of this clone: Antigen: not known.

There were no participants with HIV treated outside the United States. Amounts of about 1-10 million cryopreserved PBMC were held in the samples before DNA extraction. The assay, immunoSEQ v3.0, was run at survey level. Some clones are missing from TCRdb's copy, which holds only in-frame ones; the method was immunoSEQ multiplex PCR. The sample yields approximately 35,000 clones, around 79% seen once. Whole-study results and caveats: Controls had broader CDR3 length ranges than HIV repertoires did. Collection spanned 2004 to 2017; ART regimens may be less effective than current ones.

V gene TRBV9 combines with J gene TRBJ2-2, with 11 bases identical to TRBD2. The material sequenced was unsorted PBMCs, taken 1.9 years after starting antiretroviral therapy. The TCR was taken from a man younger than 30 with HIV. The CDR3 protein is CASSATSGEGGELFF. For the CDR3, the DNA is TGTGCCAGCAGCGCGACTAGCGGGGAGGGCGGGGAGCTGTTTTTT.